Listed below are T cell receptor beta chains from one sample, sequenced in a study of blood T cell repertoires in COVID-19. Clones were sequenced by immunoSEQ multiplex PCR, and TCRdb holds only the in-frame ones, with some missing. The data hold over 130,000 clones, with around 90% observed a single time. The sequenced sample was peripheral blood. These receptors were taken from a woman aged 55-69 years with active or convalescent COVID-19. Each CDR3 is given with its conserved first and last residue. Each record gives: J gene, D gene, clone size, V gene, CDR3 DNA, CDR3 protein. A D gene is named only where the DNA matches it firmly. Where a row states a size, it is once, few, many or the class of an expanded clone; other rows omit it.

TRBJ2-7,TRBD2,few,TRBV4-1,TGCGCCAGCAGCCTAACTAGCGGGGGGACCTACGAGCAGTACTTC,CASSLTSGGTYEQYF
TRBJ2-7,NA,NA,TRBV7-2,TGTGCCAGCAGCCCCCGGTGGCAGGGCTCCTACGAGCAGTACTTC,CASSPRWQGSYEQYF
TRBJ2-5,NA,NA,TRBV19,TGTGCCAGCACCAAGGGTAGACAGGCCCAAGAGACCCAGTACTTC,CASTKGRQAQETQYF
TRBJ2-5,NA,NA,TRBV18,TGTGCCAGCTCACCACCTGGCAGGGGTGAGACCCAGTACTTC,CASSPPGRGETQYF
TRBJ2-1,TRBD2,NA,TRBV30,TGTGCCTGGAGCATCAGGACTAGCGGGGCCTACAATGAGCAGTTCTTC,CAWSIRTSGAYNEQFF
TRBJ2-7,TRBD1,once,TRBV15,TGTGCCACCAGCAGAGATAGCGGGACAGGGGGGTACGAGCAGTACTTC,CATSRDSGTGGYEQYF
TRBJ1-6,TRBD1,NA,TRBV2,TGTGCCAGCAGTGCCGGGACAGGGGTTCCCCTCCACTTT,CASSAGTGVPLHF
TRBJ1-2,TRBD1,NA,TRBV6-2/TRBV6-3,TGTGCCAGCAGTTTCCGGGACAGTTTATGGTATGGCTACACCTTC,CASSFRDSLWYGYTF
TRBJ1-5,NA,NA,TRBV10-3,TGTGCCATCAGTGAGCGGGGGGACAATCAGCCCCAGCATTTT,CAISERGDNQPQHF
TRBJ2-2,NA,once,TRBV3-1/TRBV3-2,TGTGCCAGCAGCCAAGAAGGGGGCACCGGGGAGCTGTTTTTT,CASSQEGGTGELFF
TRBJ2-3,NA,NA,TRBV7-2,TGTGCCAGCAGCCCCTCGCGGGTCCTCACAGATACGCAGTATTTT,CASSPSRVLTDTQYF
TRBJ1-4,NA,NA,TRBV18,TGTGCCAGCTCACCAGGGTCCTTGCAGGGTAATGAAAAACTGTTTTTT,CASSPGSLQGNEKLFF
TRBJ1-3,TRBD1,NA,TRBV12-5,TGTGCTAGTGGTTTGGAAGAAAGACAGGGCTGGAGCTCTGGAAACACCATATATTTT,CASGLEERQGWSSGNTIYF
TRBJ2-4,TRBD1,NA,TRBV2,TGTGCCAGCAGTGAAGCTAAGGGGGCTGGAAACATTCAGTACTTC,CASSEAKGAGNIQYF
TRBJ2-5,NA,NA,TRBV7-2,TGTGCCAGCAGCTTTGGGTCGTCAGGAGAGACCCAGTACTTC,CASSFGSSGETQYF
TRBJ1-2,NA,NA,TRBV5-1,TGCGCCAGCCAATCGCGAGAGGCAGGGGATGGCTACACCTTC,CASQSREAGDGYTF
TRBJ1-2,TRBD1,once,TRBV18,TGTGCCAGCTCACCGACAGGGTCCTATGGCTACACCTTC,CASSPTGSYGYTF
TRBJ2-5,TRBD1,NA,TRBV18,TGTGCCAGCTCACCAAATGGACAGGGAGAGACCCAGTACTTC,CASSPNGQGETQYF
TRBJ1-2,NA,few,TRBV24-1,TGTGCCACCAGTGATCCCAAAAATGGCTACACCTTC,CATSDPKNGYTF
TRBJ1-6,TRBD1,NA,TRBV19,TGTGCCAGTAGTTCACCCCCGGGACAGGGAGGTTCACCCCTCCACTTT,CASSSPPGQGGSPLHF
TRBJ2-3,TRBD1,NA,TRBV7-9,TGTGCCAGCAGCGTGGGACAGGGGGCCGGAACAGATACGCAGTATTTT,CASSVGQGAGTDTQYF
TRBJ2-7,TRBD2,NA,TRBV10-3,TGTGCCGTATTAGCGGGGGGCACCTACGAGCAGTACTTC,CAVLAGGTYEQYF